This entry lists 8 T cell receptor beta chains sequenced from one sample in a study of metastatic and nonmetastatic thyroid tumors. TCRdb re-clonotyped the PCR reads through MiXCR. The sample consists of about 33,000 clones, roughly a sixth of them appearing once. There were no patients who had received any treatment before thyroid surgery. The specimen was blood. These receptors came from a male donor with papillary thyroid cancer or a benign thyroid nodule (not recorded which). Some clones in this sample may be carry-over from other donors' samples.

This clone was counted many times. The CDR3 bases are TGCGCCAGCAGCCAAGGGGGCCGGGGGCAGCAGATCAACTATGGCTACACCTTC. It is translated as CASSQGGRGQQINYGYTF. The rearrangement uses TRBV4-3 and TRBJ1-2, with a weak D call TRBD1 (6 bases). Germline CDR1 reads LGHNA; CDR2 reads YSLEER. The germline V and J ends were trimmed by 1 base and 2 bases, with 20 bases remaining between them. CDR3 length equals 18 residues.

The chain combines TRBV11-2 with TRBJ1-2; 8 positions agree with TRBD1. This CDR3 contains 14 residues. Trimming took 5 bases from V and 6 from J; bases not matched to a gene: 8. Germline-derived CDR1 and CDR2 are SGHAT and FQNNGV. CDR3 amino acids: CASSRGQGANGYTF. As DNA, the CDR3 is TGTGCCAGCAGCAGGGGGCAGGGGGCAAATGGCTACACCTTC.

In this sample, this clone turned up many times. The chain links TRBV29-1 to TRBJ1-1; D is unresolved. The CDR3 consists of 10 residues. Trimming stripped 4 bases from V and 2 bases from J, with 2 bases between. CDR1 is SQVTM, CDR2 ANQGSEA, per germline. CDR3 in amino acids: CSVGNTEAFF. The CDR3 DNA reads TGCAGCGTTGGTAACACTGAAGCTTTCTTT.

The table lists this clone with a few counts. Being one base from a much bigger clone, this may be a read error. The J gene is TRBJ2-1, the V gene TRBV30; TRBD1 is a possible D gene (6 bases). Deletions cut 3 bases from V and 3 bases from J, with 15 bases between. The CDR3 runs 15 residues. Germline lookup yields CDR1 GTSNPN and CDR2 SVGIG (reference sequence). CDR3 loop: CAWRVNRVGYNEQFF. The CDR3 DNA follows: TGTGCCTGGAGAGTGAACAGGGTAGGCTACAATGAGCAGTTCTTC.

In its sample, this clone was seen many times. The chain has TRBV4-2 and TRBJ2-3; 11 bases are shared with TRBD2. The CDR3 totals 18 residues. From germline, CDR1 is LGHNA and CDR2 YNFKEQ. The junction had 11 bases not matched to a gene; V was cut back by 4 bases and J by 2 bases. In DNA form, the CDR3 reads TGTGCCAGCAGCCCCAGGGGGGTAGCGGGAGGGCCCACAGATACGCAGTATTTT. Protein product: CASSPRGVAGGPTDTQYF.

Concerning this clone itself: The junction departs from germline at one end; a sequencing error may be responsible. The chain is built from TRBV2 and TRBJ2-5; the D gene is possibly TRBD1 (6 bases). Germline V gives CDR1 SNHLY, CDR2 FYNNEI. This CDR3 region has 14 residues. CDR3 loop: CAGRGQTYQETQYF. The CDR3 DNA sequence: TGTGCCGGCAGGGGCCAAACCTACCAAGAGACCCAGTACTTC.

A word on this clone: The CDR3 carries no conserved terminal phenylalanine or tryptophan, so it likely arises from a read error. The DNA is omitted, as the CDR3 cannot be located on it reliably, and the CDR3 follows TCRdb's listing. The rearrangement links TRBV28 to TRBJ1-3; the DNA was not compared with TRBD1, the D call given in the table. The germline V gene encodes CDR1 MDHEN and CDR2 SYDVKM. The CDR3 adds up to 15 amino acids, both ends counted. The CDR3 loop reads CASSTYRVAGTTIYL.

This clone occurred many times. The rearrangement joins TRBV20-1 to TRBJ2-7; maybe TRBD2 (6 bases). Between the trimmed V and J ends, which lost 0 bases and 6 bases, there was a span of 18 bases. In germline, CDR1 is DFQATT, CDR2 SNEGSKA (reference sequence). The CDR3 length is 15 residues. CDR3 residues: CSARDPAGNPSEQYF. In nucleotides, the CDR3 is TGCAGTGCTAGAGATCCGGCGGGAAATCCGAGCGAGCAGTACTTC.